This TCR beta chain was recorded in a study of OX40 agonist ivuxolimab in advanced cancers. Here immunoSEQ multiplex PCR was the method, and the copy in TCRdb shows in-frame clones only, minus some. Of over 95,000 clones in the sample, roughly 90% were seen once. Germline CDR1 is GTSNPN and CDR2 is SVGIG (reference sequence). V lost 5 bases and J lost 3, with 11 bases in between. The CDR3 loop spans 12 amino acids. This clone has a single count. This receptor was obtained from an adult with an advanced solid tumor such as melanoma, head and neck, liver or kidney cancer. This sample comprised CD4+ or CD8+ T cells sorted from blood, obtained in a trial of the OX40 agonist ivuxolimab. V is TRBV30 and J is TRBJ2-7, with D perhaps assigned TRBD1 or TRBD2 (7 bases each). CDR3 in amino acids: CAWGRDSYEQYF. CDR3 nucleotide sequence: TGTGCCTGGGGGAGGGACAGCTACGAGCAGTACTTC.